This T cell receptor (beta chain) originates from a study of T cell clones after liver transplantation. Study information: Timepoints were pre-transplant, pre-withdrawal, and after withdrawal was completed or failed.

Whole-study findings and limits: Compared with third party-reactive sequences, donor-reactive ones declined more, independent of withdrawal success. Post-transplant time points were not standardized, so conclusions are preliminary.

Per germline, CDR1 LNHDA and CDR2 SQIVND (reference sequence). V dropped 3 bases and J dropped 6 bases, with 8 bases sitting between them. The CDR3 is made up of 13 amino acids. This clone was seen a handful of times. Its antigen is still unknown. Measured with immunoSEQ multiplex PCR; TCRdb has only the in-frame clones, and not every one. The sample records about 20,000 clones, about 83% being singletons. Unstimulated PBMCs were sorted into CD3+CD4+ and CD3+CD8+ populations. The receptor was derived from a human patient who received a liver transplant. These T cells may partly come from the graft donor. This rearrangement joins TRBV19 to TRBJ2-2; D call uncertain. This specimen consisted of CD8+ T cells from blood, obtained more than 53 months after liver transplant. Here the CDR3 DNA reads TGTGCCAGTAGTATCCTCAACTCCGGGGAGCTGTTTTTT. Translated: CASSILNSGELFF. Using reference TRBV19 and TRBJ2-2 for the parts outside the CDR3, the full variable domain is DGGITQSPKYLFRKEGQNVTLSCEQNLNHDAMYWYRQDPGQGLRLIYYSQIVNDFQKGDIAEGYSVSREKKESFPLTVTSAQKNPTAFYLCASSILNSGELFFGEGSRLTVL.